The sample holds many counts of the clone carrying this TCR beta chain. Its antigen is undetermined. The data stem from a study of T cells in Graves' hyperthyroidism and ophthalmopathy. The study, taken as a whole, reports: The model predicted ophthalmopathy a median roughly six months before onset.

Amplification of TCR beta CDR3 regions used RNA as the template. The HTBI primer set drove a first-round RT-PCR of the TCR CDR3. Using its own MiXCR run on the multiplex PCR reads, TCRdb lists one record per CDR3 protein. The profile shows some 560,000 distinct CDR3 sequences, around 16% of them singletons. V lost 3 bases and J 3 bases, leaving 10 bases between the germline ends. This CDR3 is built from 14 residues. Germline V lookup: CDR1 LGHNT, CDR2 FRNRAP. Source material for PBMCs was around 10 ml fresh peripheral blood. The sequence was obtained from a woman in her 30s with Graves' hyperthyroidism. The genes are TRBV12-5 and TRBJ2-3; D remains ambiguous. The sample consisted of blood. The CDR3 loop reads CASGFGPLTDTQYF. The CDR3 DNA reads TGTGCTAGTGGTTTCGGACCCCTGACAGATACGCAGTATTTT.